This T cell receptor (beta chain) was identified during a study of cytomegalovirus exposure and HLA in healthy donors. Vbeta (60) and Jbeta (13) primers were used in the PCR. Profiled with immunoSEQ multiplex PCR; TCRdb holds only in-frame clones, not every one. Of about 240,000 clones listed, around 83% are singletons. Trimming took off 1 base at V and 5 bases at J, with 5 bases between the two ends. This CDR3 region has 13 residues. The germline CDR1 and CDR2 sequences are SGHNT and YENEEA. The specimen was PBMCs. The source of this sequence is a girl aged 2-9 years in good health and CMV-seronegative. This chain connects TRBV11-3 to TRBJ2-2, with no clear D. The CDR3 nucleotides read TGTGCCAGCAGCTTAGTCGTGACCGGGGAGCTGTTTTTT. It codes for CASSLVVTGELFF.